The TCR beta chain described here comes from a study of monozygotic twins with inflammatory bowel disease (dated by TCRdb to 2018 to 2020). With regard to the full study: A total of 28 monozygotic twin pairs were included in the full study, comprising nine German pairs (four IBD-concordant, five IBD-discordant) and 19 IBD-discordant Danish pairs. The search for disease-associated traits relied mainly on comparing IBD patients with their genetically identical healthy co-twins within discordant pairs. Each individual had, on average, about 151 000 unique TCRalpha sequences and 181 000 unique TCRbeta sequences available for analysis. General study outcomes and caveats: IBD patients shared fewer clonotypes with other individuals than healthy twins did, most markedly in patients showing signs of disease activity. IBD patients had lower TCRbeta repertoire diversity, measured by the inverse Simpson index, than their healthy co-twins. Differing immunosuppressive treatments among patients may have added background noise and inter-individual variability to the repertoires. The analysis was unable to tell different T cell subtypes apart. No single strong signal or clonotype linked to IBD turned up in the results, so the idea that one exists was not supported. Repertoire similarity did not differ between concordant and discordant twins, possibly due to limited statistical power.

Worth noting for this clonotype: The antigen this receptor binds is unknown.

From each donor, a roughly 2.6 ml peripheral blood sample was collected into PAXgene tubes and stored at -80 degrees C. Total RNA was isolated from whole blood with the PAXgene blood miRNA kit on an automated QIAcube, without T cell sorting. Peripheral blood from monozygotic twin pairs, either concordant or discordant for inflammatory bowel disease, underwent deep TCRalpha and TCRbeta repertoire profiling that used unique molecular barcoding. Smoking habits were recorded for all twin pairs, and each individual was classified as a current, former or never smoker. Libraries came from 5' RACE. The input for every TCR library was roughly 4,000 ng of total RNA. For each sample, cDNA was synthesized in eight separate reactions using SMARTScribe reverse transcriptase. During cDNA synthesis, unique molecular identifiers containing a 6-nucleotide sample barcode were introduced by template switching. TCRalpha and TCRbeta cDNA was amplified in two nested PCRs of roughly 16 and 10 cycles, and bead purification was carried out after each PCR. Before amplification, the cDNA was treated with uracil DNA-glycosylase and purified using the QIAquick PCR purification kit. The second PCR added Illumina TruSeq-compatible adapters along with sample-specific barcodes. TapeStation and Qubit were used to check library quality and concentration, and 5 to 5.5 ng of each library was pooled. Sequencing of the pooled libraries was done on an Illumina HiSeq2500 single-index Rapid Run using custom sequencing primers and 2 x 100 bp reads. As for the original processing: MiGEC version 1.2.6 was used for UMI-based consensus assembly, which corrected PCR and sequencing errors. MiXCR version 2.1.1 was used to carry out V(D)J alignment, clonotype assembly and CDR3 extraction. To normalise gene usage, clonotype sharing and MAIT/NKT TCR abundance, the analysis used the top 1000, 10 000 and 20 000 clonotypes per sample. Diversity was computed as the inverse Simpson index with the vegan R package after downsampling to 27 000 UMIs. Statistical testing used paired Mann-Whitney U tests on the discordant twin pairs and applied Benjamini-Hochberg correction for multiple testing. TCRdb reprocessed the reads; each CDR3 protein sequence makes one entry, and DNA is unavailable. The V and J calls and clone size come from TCRdb's table, not from the authors' own analysis. The sample's clone listing holds over 100,000 distinct CDR3 sequences. 12% of the sample rests with the top ten.

From the cysteine up to the phenylalanine, the CDR3 has a length of 11 residues. No DNA appears here. The germline V gene supplies CDR1 SGHAT and CDR2 FQNNGV. Sequencing used blood. The sequence links TRBV11-2 to TRBJ2-3. The sequence was collected from a human donor with ulcerative colitis or Crohn's disease, or a healthy co-twin of an affected twin (not recorded which). This receptor has the CDR3 CASRYTDTQYF. Supplemented by the reference TRBV11-2 and TRBJ2-3 proteins around the CDR3, the complete variable domain is EAGVAQSPRYKIIEKRQSVAFWCNPISGHATLYWYQQILGQGPKLLIQFQNNGVVDDSQLPKDRFSAERLKGVDSTLKIQPAKLEDSAVYLCASRYTDTQYFGPGTRLTVL.